The TCR beta chain under discussion was sequenced for a study of technical replicates of blood from a few donors. Only in-frame clones appear in the TCRdb table, and some are missing; sequencing was by immunoSEQ multiplex PCR. In the table there are about 81,000 clones, about 94% of which are singletons. Germline CDR1 reads SEHNR; CDR2 reads FQNEAQ (reference sequence). The length of the CDR3 is 15 residues. V lost 3 bases and J 5 bases, leaving 14 bases between the germline ends. V gene TRBV7-9 combines with J gene TRBJ1-5; tentatively, D is TRBD1 (5 bases). The source is a human donor in good health. The sample was T cells isolated from PBMCs. CDR3 sequence reads: CASSLGGVPDQPQHF. The CDR3 DNA reads as TGTGCCAGCAGCTTGGGAGGGGTCCCTGATCAGCCCCAGCATTTT.